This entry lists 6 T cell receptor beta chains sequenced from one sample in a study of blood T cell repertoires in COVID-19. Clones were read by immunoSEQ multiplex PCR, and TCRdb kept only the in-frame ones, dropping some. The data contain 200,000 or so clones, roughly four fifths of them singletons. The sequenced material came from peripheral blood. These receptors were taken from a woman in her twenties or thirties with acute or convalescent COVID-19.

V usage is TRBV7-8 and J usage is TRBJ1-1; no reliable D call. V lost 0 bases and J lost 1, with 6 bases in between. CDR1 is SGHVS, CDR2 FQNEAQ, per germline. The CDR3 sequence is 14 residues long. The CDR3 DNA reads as TGTGCCAGCAGCTTAGCCAGCGGGAACACTGAAGCTTTCTTT. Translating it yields CASSLASGNTEAFF.

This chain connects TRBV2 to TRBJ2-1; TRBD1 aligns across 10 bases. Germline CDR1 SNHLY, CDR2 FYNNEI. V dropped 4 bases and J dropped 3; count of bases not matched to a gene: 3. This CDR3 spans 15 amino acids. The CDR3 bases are TGTGCCAGCAGTGTTAGGACAGGGGGCTACAATGAGCAGTTCTTC. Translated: CASSVRTGGYNEQFF.

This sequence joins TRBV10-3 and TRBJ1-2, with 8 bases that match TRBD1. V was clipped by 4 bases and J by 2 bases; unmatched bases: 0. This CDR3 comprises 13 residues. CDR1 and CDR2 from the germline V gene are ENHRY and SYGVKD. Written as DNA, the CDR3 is TGTGCCATCAGTGGGGACAGGAACTATGGCTACACCTTC. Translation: CAISGDRNYGYTF.

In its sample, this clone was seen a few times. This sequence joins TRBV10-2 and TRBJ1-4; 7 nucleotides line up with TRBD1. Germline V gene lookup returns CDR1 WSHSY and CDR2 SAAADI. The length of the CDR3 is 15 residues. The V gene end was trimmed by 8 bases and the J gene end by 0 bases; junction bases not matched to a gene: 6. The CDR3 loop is CASRGQAATNEKLFF. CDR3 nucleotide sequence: TGCGCCAGCCGCGGACAGGCAGCAACTAATGAAAAACTGTTTTTT.

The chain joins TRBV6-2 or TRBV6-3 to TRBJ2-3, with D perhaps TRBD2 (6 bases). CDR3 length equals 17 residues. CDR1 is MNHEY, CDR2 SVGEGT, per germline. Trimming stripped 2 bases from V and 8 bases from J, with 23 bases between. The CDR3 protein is CASSYELRGLPASTQYF. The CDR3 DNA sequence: TGTGCCAGCAGTTACGAGTTGCGGGGCCTACCCGCTAGTACGCAGTATTTT.

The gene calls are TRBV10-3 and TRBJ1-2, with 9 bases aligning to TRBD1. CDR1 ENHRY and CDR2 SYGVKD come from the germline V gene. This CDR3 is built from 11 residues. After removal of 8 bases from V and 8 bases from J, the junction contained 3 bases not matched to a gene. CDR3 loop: CAIWTGEGYTF. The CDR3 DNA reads TGTGCCATCTGGACAGGGGAAGGCTACACCTTC.